This entry describes one T cell receptor (beta chain). The junction departs from the called germline gene at one end, perhaps through a read error. The sample belongs to a study of metastatic and nonmetastatic thyroid tumors. Study-level information: It was across blood and tumor or nodule tissue from malignant and benign thyroid patients that repertoires were compared.

The CDR3 covers 14 residues. CDR1 is SGHVS, CDR2 FQNEAQ, per germline. All patients reached thyroid surgery having received no treatment beforehand. Original handling: The distant-metastasis classifier for papillary thyroid cancer was built from CDR3 differences across clinicopathological groups. TCRdb re-analyzed the PCR reads through MiXCR. TCRdb assigned the V and J calls; the authors' analysis was not used. The sample gives roughly 14,000 clones, 30% to 35% of which show up once; around a quarter is in the top ten. The sample comprised tumor tissue. This clonotype was obtained from a female donor with papillary thyroid cancer or a benign thyroid nodule (not recorded which). Some clones in this sample may be carry-over from other donors' samples. The chain employs TRBV7-8 and TRBJ2-5; no reliable D call. CDR3 amino acids: CTSSLSEKKETQYF. CDR3 bases: TGTACCAGCAGCTTATCCGAAAAGAAAGAGACCCAGTACTTC.